This TCR beta chain stems from a study of regulatory T cells in long-lasting Graves disease. Study summary: Over 5 years of antithyroid drugs plus positive TSH receptor antibodies defined persistent Graves' disease.

The time point was: persistent/refractory GD, antithyroid drugs over 5 years with positive TRAb. Generation of the TCR library employed RNA extracted from PBMCs. Germline CDR1 and CDR2: SGDLS and YYNGEE. The CDR3 covers 13 residues. This clonotype has only one observation. Its antigen is as yet unknown. Compared with germline, one end of the junction differs, possibly owing to a read error. Study conclusions and caveats: Persistent patients shared more public clonotypes (around 3,000) than new patients (approximately 900).

Arm-PCR of CDR3 regions and iRepertoire HTBI primers were the basis on which TCR beta libraries were built. Using its own MiXCR run on the multiplex PCR reads, TCRdb lists one record per CDR3 protein. The sample comprises 600,000 to 800,000 distinct CDR3 sequences, around 30% of which are singletons, and about 40% rests with the top ten. The rearrangement links TRBV9 to TRBJ1-2, with D unclear. Sequencing was performed on peripheral blood mononuclear cells (PBMCs), taken when the disease was refractory, from a patient treated with antithyroid drugs. The sequence came from a female donor with Graves disease. CDR3 amino acids: CASSVDGGYGHTF. CDR3 sequence (DNA): TGTGCCAGCAGCGTAGACGGCGGGTATGGCCACACCTTC.